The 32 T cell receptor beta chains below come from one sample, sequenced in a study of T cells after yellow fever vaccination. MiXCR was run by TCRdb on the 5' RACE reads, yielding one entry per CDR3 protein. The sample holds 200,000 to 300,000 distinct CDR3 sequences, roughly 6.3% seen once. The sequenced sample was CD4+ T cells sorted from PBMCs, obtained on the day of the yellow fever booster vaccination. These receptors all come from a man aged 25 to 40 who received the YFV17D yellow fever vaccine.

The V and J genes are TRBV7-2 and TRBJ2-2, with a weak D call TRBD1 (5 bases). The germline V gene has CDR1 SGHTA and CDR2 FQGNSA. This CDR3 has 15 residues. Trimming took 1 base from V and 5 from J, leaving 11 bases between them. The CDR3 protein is CASSLGGRATGELFF. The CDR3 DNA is TGTGCCAGCAGCTTAGGGGGCAGGGCTACCGGGGAGCTGTTTTTT.

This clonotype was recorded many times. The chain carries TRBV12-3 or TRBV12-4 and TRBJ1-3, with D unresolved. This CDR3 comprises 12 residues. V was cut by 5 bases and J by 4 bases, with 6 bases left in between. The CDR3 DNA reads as TGTGCCAGCAGTGCGCTGGGAAACACCATATATTTT. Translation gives CASSALGNTIYF.

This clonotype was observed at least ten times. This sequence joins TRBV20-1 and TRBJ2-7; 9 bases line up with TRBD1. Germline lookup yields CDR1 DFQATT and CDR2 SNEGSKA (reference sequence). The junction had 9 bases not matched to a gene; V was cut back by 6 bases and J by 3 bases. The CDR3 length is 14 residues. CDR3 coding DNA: TGCAGTGCACTACCAGGGACAGGGAACTACGAGCAGTACTTC. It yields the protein CSALPGTGNYEQYF.

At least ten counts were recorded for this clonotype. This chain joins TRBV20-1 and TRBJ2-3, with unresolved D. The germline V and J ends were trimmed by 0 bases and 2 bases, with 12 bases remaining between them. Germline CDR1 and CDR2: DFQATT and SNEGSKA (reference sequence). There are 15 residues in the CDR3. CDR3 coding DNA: TGCAGTGCTAGAGAGGCCGGACGGTTCACAGATACGCAGTATTTT. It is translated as CSAREAGRFTDTQYF.

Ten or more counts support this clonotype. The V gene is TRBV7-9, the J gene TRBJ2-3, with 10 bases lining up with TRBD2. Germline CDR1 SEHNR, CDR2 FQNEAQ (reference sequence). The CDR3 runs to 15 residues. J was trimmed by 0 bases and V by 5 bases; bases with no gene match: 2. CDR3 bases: TGTGCCAGCAGCATACTAGCGGGGAGCACAGATACGCAGTATTTT. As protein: CASSILAGSTDTQYF.

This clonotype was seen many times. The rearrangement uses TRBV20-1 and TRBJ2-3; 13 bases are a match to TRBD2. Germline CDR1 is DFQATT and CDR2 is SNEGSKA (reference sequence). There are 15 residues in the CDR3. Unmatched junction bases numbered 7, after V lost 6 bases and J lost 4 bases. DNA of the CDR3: TGCAGTGCCACGGGACTAGCGGGACCCGCAGATACGCAGTATTTT. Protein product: CSATGLAGPADTQYF.

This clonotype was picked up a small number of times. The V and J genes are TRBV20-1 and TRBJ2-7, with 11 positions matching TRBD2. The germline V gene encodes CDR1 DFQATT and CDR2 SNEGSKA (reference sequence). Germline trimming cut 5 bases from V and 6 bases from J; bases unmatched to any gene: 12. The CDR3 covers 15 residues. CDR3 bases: TGCAGTGCTTTAGGGACTAGCGGTCGAGAGTCCGAGCAGTACTTC. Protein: CSALGTSGRESEQYF.

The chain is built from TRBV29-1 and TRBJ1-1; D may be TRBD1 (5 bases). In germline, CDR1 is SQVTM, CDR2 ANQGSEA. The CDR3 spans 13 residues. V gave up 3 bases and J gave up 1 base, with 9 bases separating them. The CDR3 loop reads CSVEADRNTEAFF. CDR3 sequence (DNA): TGCAGCGTTGAGGCCGACAGGAACACTGAAGCTTTCTTT.

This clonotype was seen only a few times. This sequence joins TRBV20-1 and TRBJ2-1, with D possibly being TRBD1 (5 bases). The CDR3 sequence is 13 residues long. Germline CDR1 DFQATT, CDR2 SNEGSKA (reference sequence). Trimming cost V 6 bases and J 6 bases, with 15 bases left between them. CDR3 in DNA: TGCAGTGCCTTGGTATCAGGGTTCAATGAGCAGTTCTTC. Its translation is CSALVSGFNEQFF.

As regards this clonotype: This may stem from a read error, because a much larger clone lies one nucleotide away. CDR3 protein: CASILELAGVDTQYF. The CDR3 DNA sequence: TGTGCCAGCATCTTAGAACTAGCGGGAGTAGATACGCAGTATTTT. This chain links TRBV7-2 with TRBJ2-3, with 11 bases aligning to TRBD2. Germline V CDR1 and CDR2: SGHTA, FQGNSA. The CDR3 consists of 15 residues.

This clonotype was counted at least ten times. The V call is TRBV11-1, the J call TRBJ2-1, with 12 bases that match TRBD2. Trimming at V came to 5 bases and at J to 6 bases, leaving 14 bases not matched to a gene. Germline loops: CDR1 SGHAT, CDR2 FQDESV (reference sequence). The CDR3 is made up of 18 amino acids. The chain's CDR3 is CASSAALGLAGRANEQFF. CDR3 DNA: TGTGCCAGCAGCGCCGCCCTCGGACTAGCGGGAAGGGCCAATGAGCAGTTCTTC.

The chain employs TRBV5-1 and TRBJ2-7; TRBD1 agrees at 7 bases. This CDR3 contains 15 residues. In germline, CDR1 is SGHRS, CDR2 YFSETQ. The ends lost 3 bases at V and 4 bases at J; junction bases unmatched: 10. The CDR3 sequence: CASSSLGQGVYEQYF. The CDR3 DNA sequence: TGCGCCAGCAGCTCCCTGGGGCAGGGGGTTTACGAGCAGTACTTC.

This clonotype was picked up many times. The DNA for the CDR3 is TGTGCCAGCAGTTTACAGGGGCACAAGAGGTTTGATACGCAGTATTTT. Translated, it gives CASSLQGHKRFDTQYF. The chain links TRBV28 to TRBJ2-3; perhaps TRBD1 as D (6 bases). Germline V gene lookup returns CDR1 MDHEN and CDR2 SYDVKM. This CDR3 is 16 amino acids long. Trimming took off 2 bases at V and 6 bases at J, with 18 bases between the two ends.

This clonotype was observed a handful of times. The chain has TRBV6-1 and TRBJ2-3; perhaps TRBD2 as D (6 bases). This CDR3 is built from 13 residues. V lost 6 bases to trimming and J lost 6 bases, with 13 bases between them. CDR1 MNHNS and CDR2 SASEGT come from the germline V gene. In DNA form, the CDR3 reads TGTGCCAGCAGCCGACTAGTAGACGATACGCAGTATTTT. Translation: CASSRLVDDTQYF.

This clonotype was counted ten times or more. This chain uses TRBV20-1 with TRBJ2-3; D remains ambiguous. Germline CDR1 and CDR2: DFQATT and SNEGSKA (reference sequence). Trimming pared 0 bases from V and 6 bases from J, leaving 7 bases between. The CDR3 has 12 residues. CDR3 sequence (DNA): TGCAGTGCTAGAGATCGGGTGGATACGCAGTATTTT. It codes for CSARDRVDTQYF.

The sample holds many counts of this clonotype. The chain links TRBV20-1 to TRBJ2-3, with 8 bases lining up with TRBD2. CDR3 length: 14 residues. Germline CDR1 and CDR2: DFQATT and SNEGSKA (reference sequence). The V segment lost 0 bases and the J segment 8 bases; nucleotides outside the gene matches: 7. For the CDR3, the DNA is TGCAGTGCTAGAGATCCGGGAGGGCCAGCTACGCAGTATTTT. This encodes CSARDPGGPATQYF.

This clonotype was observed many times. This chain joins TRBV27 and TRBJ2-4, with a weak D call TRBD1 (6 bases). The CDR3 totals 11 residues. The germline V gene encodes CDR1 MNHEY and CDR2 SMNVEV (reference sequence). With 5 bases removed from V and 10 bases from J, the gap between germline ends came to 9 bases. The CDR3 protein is CASSLGQIQYF. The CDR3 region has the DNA TGTGCCAGCAGTCTCGGACAGATTCAGTACTTC.

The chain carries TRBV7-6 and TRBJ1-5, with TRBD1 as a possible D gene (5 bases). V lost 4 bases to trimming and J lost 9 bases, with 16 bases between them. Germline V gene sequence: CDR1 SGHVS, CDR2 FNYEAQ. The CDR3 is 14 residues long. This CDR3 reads CASSSRGTLGPQHF. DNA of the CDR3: TGTGCCAGCAGCTCTCGCGGGACTCTTGGGCCCCAGCATTTT.

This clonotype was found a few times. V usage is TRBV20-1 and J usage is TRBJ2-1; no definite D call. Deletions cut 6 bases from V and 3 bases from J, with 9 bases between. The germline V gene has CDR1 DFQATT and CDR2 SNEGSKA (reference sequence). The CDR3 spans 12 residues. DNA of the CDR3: TGCAGTGCAGAAGGGCACTACAATGAGCAGTTCTTC. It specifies CSAEGHYNEQFF.

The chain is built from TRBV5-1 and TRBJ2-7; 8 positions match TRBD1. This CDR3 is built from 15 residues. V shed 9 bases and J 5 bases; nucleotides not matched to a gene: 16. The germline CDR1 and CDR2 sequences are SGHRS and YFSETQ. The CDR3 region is CANITSGGLLHEQYF. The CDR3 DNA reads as TGCGCCAACATAACCTCAGGGGGCCTTCTCCACGAGCAGTACTTC.

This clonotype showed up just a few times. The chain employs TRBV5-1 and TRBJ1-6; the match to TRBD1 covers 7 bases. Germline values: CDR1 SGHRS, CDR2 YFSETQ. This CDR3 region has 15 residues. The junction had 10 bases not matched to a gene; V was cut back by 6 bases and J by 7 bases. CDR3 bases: TGCGCCAGCAAGGGGGCCGGGACAGAAAATTCACCCCTCCACTTT. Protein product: CASKGAGTENSPLHF.

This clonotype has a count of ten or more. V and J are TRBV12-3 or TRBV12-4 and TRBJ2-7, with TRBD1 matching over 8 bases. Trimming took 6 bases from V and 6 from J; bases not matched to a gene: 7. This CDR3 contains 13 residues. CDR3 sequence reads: CASSFGQGGEQYF. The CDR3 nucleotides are TGTGCCAGCAGCTTCGGACAGGGCGGCGAGCAGTACTTC.

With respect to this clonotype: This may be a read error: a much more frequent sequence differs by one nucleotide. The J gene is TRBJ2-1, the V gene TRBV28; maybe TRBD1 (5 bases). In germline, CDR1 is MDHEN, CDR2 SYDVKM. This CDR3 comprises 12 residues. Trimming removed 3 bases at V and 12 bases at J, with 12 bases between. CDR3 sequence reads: CASSFSVQGQFF. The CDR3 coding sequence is TGTGCCAGCAGTTTTTCCGTTCAGGGGCAGTTCTTC.

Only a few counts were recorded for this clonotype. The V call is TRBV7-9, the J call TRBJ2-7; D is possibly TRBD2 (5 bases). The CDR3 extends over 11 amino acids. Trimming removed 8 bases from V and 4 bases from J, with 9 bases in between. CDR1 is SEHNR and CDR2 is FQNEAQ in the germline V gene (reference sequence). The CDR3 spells CASQRDYEQYF. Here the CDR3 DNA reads TGTGCCAGCCAACGGGATTACGAGCAGTACTTC.

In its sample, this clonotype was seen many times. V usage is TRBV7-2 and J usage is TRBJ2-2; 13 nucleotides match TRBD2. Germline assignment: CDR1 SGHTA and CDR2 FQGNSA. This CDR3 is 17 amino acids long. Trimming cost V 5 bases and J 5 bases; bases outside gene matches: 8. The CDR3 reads CASSPRTSGSGTGELFF. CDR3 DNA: TGTGCCAGCAGCCCCAGGACTAGCGGGAGTGGGACCGGGGAGCTGTTTTTT.

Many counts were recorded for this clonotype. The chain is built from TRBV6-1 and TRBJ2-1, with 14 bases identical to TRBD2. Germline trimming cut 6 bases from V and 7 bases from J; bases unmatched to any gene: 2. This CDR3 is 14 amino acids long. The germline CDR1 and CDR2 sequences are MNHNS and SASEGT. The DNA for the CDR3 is TGTGCCAGCAGGGGGACTAGCGGGAGAAATGAGCAGTTCTTC. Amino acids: CASRGTSGRNEQFF.

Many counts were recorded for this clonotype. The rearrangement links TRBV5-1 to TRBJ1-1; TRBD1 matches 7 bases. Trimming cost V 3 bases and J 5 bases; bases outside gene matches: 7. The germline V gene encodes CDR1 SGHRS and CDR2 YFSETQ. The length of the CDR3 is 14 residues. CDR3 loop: CASSSSTGETEAFF. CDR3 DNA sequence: TGCGCCAGCAGCTCTTCAACAGGGGAAACTGAAGCTTTCTTT.

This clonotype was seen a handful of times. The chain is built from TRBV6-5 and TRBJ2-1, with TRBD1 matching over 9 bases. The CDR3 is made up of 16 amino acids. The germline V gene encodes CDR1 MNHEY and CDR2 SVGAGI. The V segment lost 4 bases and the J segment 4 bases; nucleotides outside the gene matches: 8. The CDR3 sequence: CASSSQGGQGYNEQFF. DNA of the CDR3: TGTGCCAGCAGTTCCCAGGGGGGACAGGGTTACAATGAGCAGTTCTTC.

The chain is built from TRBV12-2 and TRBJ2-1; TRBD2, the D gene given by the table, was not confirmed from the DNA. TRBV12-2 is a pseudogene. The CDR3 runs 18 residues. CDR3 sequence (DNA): TGTGCAAGTCGCTATCAATTAGCGGGAGGCCCCGGGGGGAATGAGCAGTTCTTC. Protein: CASRYQLAGGPGGNEQFF.

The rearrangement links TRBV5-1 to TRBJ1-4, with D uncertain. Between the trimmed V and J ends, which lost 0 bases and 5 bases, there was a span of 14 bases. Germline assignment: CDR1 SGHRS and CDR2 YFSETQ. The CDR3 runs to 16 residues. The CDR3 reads CASSLALTSLNEKLFF. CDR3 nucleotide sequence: TGCGCCAGCAGCTTGGCGTTGACTTCCCTCAATGAAAAACTGTTTTTT.

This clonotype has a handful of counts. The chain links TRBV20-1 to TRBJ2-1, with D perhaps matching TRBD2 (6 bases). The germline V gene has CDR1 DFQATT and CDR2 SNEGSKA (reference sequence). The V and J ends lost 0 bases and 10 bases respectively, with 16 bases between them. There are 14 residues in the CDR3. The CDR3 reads CSARDPYGSGEQFF. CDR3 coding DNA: TGCAGTGCTAGAGACCCGTACGGGAGTGGGGAGCAGTTCTTC.

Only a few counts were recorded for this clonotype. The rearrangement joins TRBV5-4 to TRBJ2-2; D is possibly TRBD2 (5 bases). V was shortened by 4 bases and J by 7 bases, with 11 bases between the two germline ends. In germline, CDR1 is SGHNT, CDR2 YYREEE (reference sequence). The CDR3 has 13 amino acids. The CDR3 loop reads CASSSTADGELFF. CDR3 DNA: TGTGCCAGCAGCAGTACAGCGGACGGGGAGCTGTTTTTT.